Sequencing of this TCR beta chain was carried out in a study of PD-1 blockade in mismatch repair-deficient tumors. Study-wide context: Enrolled about 2013-2016, patients had progressing, pretreated mismatch repair-deficient cancers of 11 to 13 types.

TCRs were sequenced from a few patients responding to pembrolizumab. Data came from immunoSEQ multiplex PCR; TCRdb stores just in-frame clones and leaves some out. This table has fewer than 50,000 clones, 75% to 85% appearing once. Germline V gene data show CDR1 as SGHDN and CDR2 as FVKESK. Trimming pared 4 bases from V and 5 bases from J, leaving 6 bases between. CDR3 length: 12 amino acids. Study results and caveats: After pembrolizumab, tumor-resident clones rose rapidly, then generally contracted before radiologic responses.

This clone is deemed medium-sized (0.01 to 0.1%). Antigen unknown. Here the sequenced sample was peripheral blood, taken 4 weeks after starting pembrolizumab. This sequence joins TRBV14 and TRBJ2-1, with D uncertain. The clonotype was recovered from an adult with mismatch repair-deficient cancer. CDR3: CASSLSHNEQFF. The CDR3 DNA is TGTGCCAGCAGCCTATCTCACAATGAGCAGTTCTTC.